Below are 32 T cell receptor beta chains sequenced from a single sample in a study of blood T cells in healthy people across ages. Then a second PCR, running about 6 to 12 cycles, was carried out with a sample-barcoded 5' primer and a J-beta primer mix. One entry per CDR3 protein results from TCRdb running MiXCR on the 5' RACE reads. The sample holds around 800,000 distinct CDR3 sequences, around 68% seen once. The sample comprised blood. The source of these receptors is a man aged 25-45 years in good health.

This clonotype turned up a few times. The gene calls are TRBV27 and TRBJ1-2; D gene uncertain. Germline loops: CDR1 MNHEY, CDR2 SMNVEV (reference sequence). V was pared by 5 bases and J by 0 bases, with 13 bases between. The CDR3 contains 15 residues. CDR3: CASSKHRSTNYGYTF. As DNA, the CDR3 is TGTGCCAGCAGTAAGCACAGATCCACTAACTATGGCTACACCTTC.

This clonotype was observed a handful of times. V and J are TRBV2 and TRBJ2-7, with D uncertain. Between the trimmed V and J ends, which lost 5 bases and 4 bases, there was a span of 9 bases. The CDR3 is 12 residues long. Per the germline V gene, CDR1 is SNHLY and CDR2 is FYNNEI. CDR3 loop: CASSLIQYEQYF. CDR3 coding DNA: TGTGCCAGCAGTCTTATACAGTACGAGCAGTACTTC.

V is TRBV6-5 and J is TRBJ1-2, with TRBD1 matching 7 bases. Germline values: CDR1 MNHEY, CDR2 SVGAGI. V shed 5 bases and J 4 bases; nucleotides not matched to a gene: 1. This CDR3 is 12 amino acids long. The CDR3 region is CASSRQGYGYTF. In nucleotides, the CDR3 is TGTGCCAGCAGTCGACAGGGCTATGGCTACACCTTC.

The rearrangement uses TRBV7-3 and TRBJ2-3, with TRBD1 as a possible D gene (5 bases). The CDR3 runs 16 residues. The V gene's germline CDR1 is SGHTA and CDR2 FQGTGA. V was shortened by 0 bases and J by 5 bases, with 15 bases between the two germline ends. The CDR3 loop is CASSLTSAGMGDTQYF. CDR3 nucleotides: TGTGCCAGCAGCTTAACGTCCGCAGGGATGGGAGATACGCAGTATTTT.

As regards this clonotype: An end of the junction differs from the germline gene, which may be a read error. The chain has TRBV28 and TRBJ2-7; D not certain. This CDR3 spans 12 amino acids. Germline lookup yields CDR1 MDHEN and CDR2 SYDVKM. The CDR3 coding sequence is TGCGCCAGCAGTTTGGGCATTCACTACCAGTACTTC. Translated: CASSLGIHYQYF.

This chain connects TRBV15 to TRBJ1-2, with 11 bases identical to TRBD1. The germline CDR1 and CDR2 sequences are LNHNV and YYDKDF (reference sequence). CDR3 length equals 14 residues. Trimming took 4 bases from V and 7 from J; bases not matched to a gene: 5. CDR3 sequence reads: CATSTGQGARGYTF. CDR3 DNA: TGTGCCACCAGCACCGGACAGGGGGCACGTGGCTACACCTTC.

This sequence joins TRBV5-1 and TRBJ2-1; TRBD2 agrees at 10 bases. Germline CDR1 reads SGHRS; CDR2 reads YFSETQ. This CDR3 has 15 amino acids. V gave up 0 bases and J gave up 10 bases; unmatched junction bases: 7. CDR3 sequence: CASSLGGTSVIEQFF. DNA for the CDR3: TGCGCCAGCAGCTTGGGCGGGACTAGCGTTATAGAGCAGTTCTTC.

J is TRBJ2-2 and V is TRBV20-1, with 12 nucleotides matching TRBD2. Germline V gene data show CDR1 as DFQATT and CDR2 as SNEGSKA (reference sequence). The V segment lost 4 bases and the J segment 7 bases; nucleotides outside the gene matches: 1. The CDR3 loop spans 13 amino acids. CDR3 sequence reads: CSAKGLAGGELFF. The DNA for the CDR3 is TGCAGTGCTAAGGGACTAGCGGGCGGGGAGCTGTTTTTT.

This clonotype was found a few times. This chain's CDR3 is CASSQAESSYNEQFF. CDR3 DNA: TGTGCCAGCAGCCAAGCGGAGAGCTCCTACAATGAGCAGTTCTTC. The V call is TRBV4-2, the J call TRBJ2-1; D remains unclear. The CDR3 is made up of 15 amino acids. In germline, CDR1 is LGHNA, CDR2 YNFKEQ. V lost 1 base and J lost 0, with 7 bases in between.

The chain carries TRBV5-6 and TRBJ1-6; 7 bases map to TRBD1. V was pared by 4 bases and J by 0 bases, with 7 bases of the junction left unmatched. From germline, CDR1 is SGHDT and CDR2 YYEEEE. The CDR3 length is 17 residues. In DNA form, the CDR3 reads TGTGCCAGCAGCCCGCCGGACAGGAGCTCCTATAATTCACCCCTCCACTTT. Translation: CASSPPDRSSYNSPLHF.

For this clonotype: One end of the junction is discordant with germline, which a read error may explain. The gene calls are TRBV7-2 and TRBJ1-1; D possibly corresponds to TRBD1 (6 bases). The CDR3 runs to 15 residues. Per germline, CDR1 SGHTA and CDR2 FQGNSA. This CDR3 reads CASSLVWSGDTGAFF. CDR3 DNA sequence: TGTGCCAGCAGCTTAGTCTGGTCGGGGGACACTGGAGCTTTCTTT.

This chain connects TRBV7-3 to TRBJ2-1; 9 bases agree with TRBD1. Trimming cost V 5 bases and J 6 bases; bases outside gene matches: 8. CDR3 length equals 15 residues. Per the germline V gene, CDR1 is SGHTA and CDR2 is FQGTGA. CDR3 protein: CASSLYRGRFNEQFF. The CDR3 DNA sequence: TGTGCCAGCAGCCTCTACAGGGGGCGCTTCAATGAGCAGTTCTTC.

DNA of the CDR3: TGTGCCAGCAGTTCCCCAGACAGGGCTGGGGCCAACGTCCTGACTTTC. It is translated as CASSSPDRAGANVLTF. The chain couples TRBV6-5 to TRBJ2-6; 7 bases are a match to TRBD1. CDR1 MNHEY and CDR2 SVGAGI come from the germline V gene. The ends lost 4 bases at V and 2 bases at J; junction bases unmatched: 5. The CDR3 sequence is 16 residues long.

This clonotype has just a few counts. V usage is TRBV5-1 and J usage is TRBJ2-3; TRBD2 might be the D (6 bases). CDR3 size: 16 residues. The V and J ends lost 0 bases and 0 bases respectively, with 11 bases between them. Germline loops: CDR1 SGHRS, CDR2 YFSETQ. The CDR3 DNA reads as TGCGCCAGCAGCTTGGGGGACTTGGGGAGCACAGATACGCAGTATTTT. Protein sequence: CASSLGDLGSTDTQYF.

The chain combines TRBV7-6 with TRBJ2-1; tentative D call: TRBD1 (6 bases). Germline values: CDR1 SGHVS, CDR2 FNYEAQ. This CDR3 is built from 17 residues. V was shortened by 2 bases and J by 0 bases, with 14 bases between the two germline ends. This CDR3 reads CASSLSAGDFSYNEQFF. CDR3 in DNA: TGTGCCAGCAGCTTATCGGCAGGGGATTTCTCCTACAATGAGCAGTTCTTC.

This clonotype occurred a few times. The genes are TRBV7-8 and TRBJ2-5, with D perhaps matching TRBD2 (7 bases). Germline V gives CDR1 SGHVS, CDR2 FQNEAQ. This CDR3 region has 15 residues. V dropped 1 base and J dropped 3 bases, with 12 bases sitting between them. This chain's CDR3 is CASSLGGGAKETQYF. CDR3 bases: TGTGCCAGCAGCTTAGGGGGGGGGGCCAAAGAGACCCAGTACTTC.

There are a few counts of this clonotype. The gene calls are TRBV28 and TRBJ2-7; D uncertain. Per germline, CDR1 MDHEN and CDR2 SYDVKM. V lost 4 bases and J 4 bases, leaving 8 bases between the germline ends. CDR3 length equals 12 residues. The DNA of the CDR3 is TGTGCCAGCAGTTCCAGCTGGTACGAGCAGTACTTC. As protein: CASSSSWYEQYF.

The chain links TRBV6-1 to TRBJ1-2; TRBD1 matches at 11 bases. CDR1 is MNHNS and CDR2 is SASEGT in the germline V gene. The CDR3 consists of 14 residues. Losses at the gene ends were 8 bases for V and 7 bases for J; bases not matched to a gene: 9. The CDR3 sequence is CASSSGQGVAGYTF. The DNA of the CDR3 is TGTGCCAGCTCGTCGGGACAGGGGGTTGCTGGCTACACCTTC.

This clonotype was found a few times. This chain's CDR3 is CASNRGGASNQPQHF. In nucleotides, the CDR3 is TGTGCCAGCAACCGGGGGGGAGCGAGCAATCAGCCCCAGCATTTT. The genes are TRBV7-2 and TRBJ1-5, with D maybe TRBD1 (5 bases). Between the trimmed V and J ends, which lost 7 bases and 1 base, there was a span of 14 bases. CDR3 length equals 15 residues. Germline CDR1 is SGHTA and CDR2 is FQGNSA.

The table lists this clonotype with a count of one. The chain has TRBV29-1 and TRBJ2-7; 9 bases match TRBD2. The CDR3 loop spans 14 amino acids. CDR1 and CDR2 from the germline V gene are SQVTM and ANQGSEA. The junction had 9 bases not matched to a gene; V was cut back by 2 bases and J by 7 bases. The CDR3 here is CSVESERGVPEQYF. The DNA for the CDR3 is TGCAGCGTTGAAAGCGAGCGGGGGGTCCCGGAGCAGTACTTC.

The chain joins TRBV27 to TRBJ2-5, with D possibly being TRBD2 (7 bases). The J call is doubtful: the DNA matches TRBJ2-7 better. The CDR3 spans 16 residues. Germline loops: CDR1 MNHEY, CDR2 SMNVEV (reference sequence). The chain's CDR3 is CASSLTRGGASYEQYF. Here the CDR3 DNA reads TGTGCCAGCAGTTTAACTAGGGGGGGCGCTTCTTACGAGCAGTACTTC.

The genes are TRBV6-2 or TRBV6-3 and TRBJ1-1; 8 nucleotides match TRBD1. The CDR3 runs 15 residues. Germline values: CDR1 MNHEY, CDR2 SVGEGT. V lost 5 bases to trimming and J lost 1 base; unmatched junction nucleotides: 6. CDR3 sequence: CASSKDRAWNTEAFF. The CDR3 nucleotides are TGTGCCAGCAGTAAGGACAGGGCGTGGAACACTGAAGCTTTCTTT.

This clonotype was picked up a small number of times. The chain recombines TRBV27 with TRBJ2-7, with D unclear. CDR1 MNHEY and CDR2 SMNVEV come from the germline V gene (reference sequence). V dropped 6 bases and J dropped 7 bases, with 16 bases sitting between them. The CDR3 has 13 amino acids. CDR3 sequence: CASSPDPPGEQYF. The CDR3, as DNA: TGTGCCAGCAGCCCGGACCCCCCAGGAGAGCAGTACTTC.

The chain uses TRBV20-1 and TRBJ1-6; D is unclear. The V and J ends lost 6 bases and 5 bases respectively, with 11 bases between them. The CDR3 is 13 amino acids. CDR1 DFQATT and CDR2 SNEGSKA come from the germline V gene (reference sequence). CDR3 nucleotides: TGCAGTGCGCCCCGGACGGATAATTCACCCCTCCACTTT. It encodes CSAPRTDNSPLHF.

The chain has TRBV21-1 and TRBJ1-4; the tabulated D call, TRBD1, remains unverified against the DNA. TRBV21-1 is recorded as a pseudogene. CDR3 length equals 14 residues. CDR3 sequence reads: CASSKGDNNEKLFF. The CDR3 DNA is TGTGCCAGCAGCAAGGGGGACAATAATGAAAAACTGTTTTTT.

The rearrangement joins TRBV5-1 to TRBJ2-5, with 10 nucleotides matching TRBD1. V lost 4 bases and J lost 5; bases outside the gene matches: 5. The CDR3 sequence is 14 residues long. Germline lookup yields CDR1 SGHRS and CDR2 YFSETQ. The CDR3 region has the DNA TGCGCCAGCAGCACGGGACAGGGGATGGAGACCCAGTACTTC. It translates to CASSTGQGMETQYF.

This clonotype was recorded only once. The gene calls are TRBV18 and TRBJ2-4; TRBD1 matches 7 bases. The better agreement between TRBJ2-7 and the DNA end casts doubt on the J call. The germline CDR1 and CDR2 sequences are KGHSH and LQKENI. The CDR3 covers 13 residues. CDR3 sequence (DNA): TGTGCCAGCTCGCACACAGGGGACTACGAGCAGTACTTC. This gives the protein CASSHTGDYEQYF.

This sequence joins TRBV7-6 and TRBJ2-1; D possibly corresponds to TRBD1 (5 bases). The V end lost 1 base, the J end lost 4 bases, and 11 bases lay between the germline ends. This CDR3 comprises 15 residues. Germline lookup yields CDR1 SGHVS and CDR2 FNYEAQ. The CDR3 spells CASSLGTKGYNEQFF. The CDR3 DNA reads TGTGCCAGCAGCTTAGGTACCAAGGGGTACAATGAGCAGTTCTTC.

The V gene is TRBV7-2, the J gene TRBJ2-5, with D perhaps TRBD1 (6 bases). Germline loops: CDR1 SGHTA, CDR2 FQGNSA. Trimming stripped 1 base from V and 1 base from J, with 10 bases between. The CDR3 spans 15 residues. DNA for the CDR3: TGTGCCAGCAGCTTAGGGACAGACCCCCAAGAGACCCAGTACTTC. It specifies CASSLGTDPQETQYF.

V usage is TRBV29-1 and J usage is TRBJ2-2; no reliable D call. Trimming removed 6 bases from V and 3 bases from J, with 5 bases in between. This CDR3 contains 11 residues. Germline assignment: CDR1 SQVTM and CDR2 ANQGSEA. CDR3 residues: CSVHDTGELFF. The DNA of the CDR3 is TGCAGCGTACACGACACCGGGGAGCTGTTTTTT.

The CDR3 sequence: CASSLSGTPTYEQYF. The CDR3 region has the DNA TGTGCCAGCAGTCTATCCGGGACACCCACCTACGAGCAGTACTTC. The chain employs TRBV6-5 and TRBJ2-5; D might be TRBD1 (6 bases). The DNA end is a closer match to TRBJ2-7, so the J assignment may be wrong. The CDR3 sequence is 15 residues long. Germline CDR1 is MNHEY and CDR2 is SVGAGI.

In this sample, this clonotype turned up a few times. The chain combines TRBV20-1 with TRBJ2-5, with D tentatively TRBD1 (6 bases). Germline V gene lookup returns CDR1 DFQATT and CDR2 SNEGSKA (reference sequence). The germline V and J ends were trimmed by 3 bases and 0 bases, with 14 bases remaining between them. This CDR3 is 15 amino acids long. The CDR3 loop reads CSASLPRQDQETQYF. For the CDR3, the DNA is TGCAGTGCTAGTCTGCCCCGACAGGACCAAGAGACCCAGTACTTC.